What follows is one T cell receptor beta chain and its context. The data are from a study of cytomegalovirus exposure and HLA in healthy donors. PCR primers comprised 60 Vbeta and 13 Jbeta primers. The table came from immunoSEQ multiplex PCR; TCRdb's copy has only in-frame clones and leaves some out. Among approximately 200,000 clones, over 65% were seen once, and the ten largest hold roughly 1.3%. Trimming pared 2 bases from V and 1 base from J, leaving 9 bases between. CDR3 length: 14 residues. CDR1 and CDR2 (germline): MNHEY, SMNVEV (reference sequence). The rearrangement uses TRBV27 and TRBJ2-7; D call uncertain. The sample was PBMCs. The source is a human donor in good health. The CDR3 reads CASSLRRGSYEQYF. In DNA form, the CDR3 reads TGTGCCAGCAGTTTACGGAGAGGTTCCTACGAGCAGTACTTC.